The rows below give T cell receptor beta chains drawn from one sample of a study of T cells in Graves' hyperthyroidism and ophthalmopathy. TCRdb re-derived calls from the multiplex PCR reads in MiXCR, one entry per CDR3 protein. The sample yields hundreds of thousands of distinct CDR3 sequences, more than 13% seen once. The sample taken for sequencing was blood. The source of these receptors is a man in his forties or fifties with Graves' ophthalmopathy. Each CDR3 is given with its conserved first and last residue.

v_call,j_call,cdr3_aa
TRBV28,TRBJ2-1,CASELAGGSYNEQFF
TRBV6-2/TRBV6-3,TRBJ2-7,CASSLPGHRYEQYF
TRBV30,TRBJ2-5,CAWRGGSGIQETQYF
TRBV20-1,TRBJ1-5,CSALRPGSNQPQHF
TRBV11-1,TRBJ2-2,CASSPTGSQRQLFF
TRBV3-1,TRBJ1-5,CASSQQNQPQHF
TRBV2,TRBJ1-1,CASSEFRNTEAFF
TRBV20-1,TRBJ2-7,CSASLGTGLGYEQYF
TRBV7-3,TRBJ2-2,CASSPGLAEWRELFF
TRBV7-3,TRBJ1-2,CASSLGGSRYGYTF
TRBV30,TRBJ2-1,CAWSPSANNEQFF
TRBV5-1,TRBJ2-7,CASNRDRDYEQYF
TRBV6-5,TRBJ2-3,CASSYRRGTSGSAQYF
TRBV7-8,TRBJ2-1,CASSFASGGSSYNEQFF
TRBV9,TRBJ2-3,CASSEGRGITDTQYF
TRBV9,TRBJ1-3,CASSRRPGQVAGNTIYF
TRBV10-1,TRBJ2-1,CASSPTGTGRNEQFF
TRBV6-2/TRBV6-3,TRBJ1-2,CASSPSQGLTYSYTF
TRBV7-8,TRBJ2-2,CASSLAIIGYTGELFF
TRBV27,TRBJ2-7,CASSPLAGDYEQYF
TRBV10-3,TRBJ1-2,CATSDTTGVWGYTF
TRBV11-2,TRBJ1-6,CASSLGGAALSPLHF
TRBV12-3/TRBV12-4,TRBJ2-5,CASSLWGRGQETQYF
TRBV4-1,TRBJ1-5,CASSQDLGTRQPQHF
TRBV30,TRBJ2-1,CAWSVGLAGIGEQFF
TRBV28,TRBJ2-3,CASSTPSTIAGGTDTQYF
TRBV25-1,TRBJ2-1,CASSEWGDREQFF
TRBV12-3/TRBV12-4,TRBJ1-4,CASSLSGAGNEKLFF
TRBV19,TRBJ2-5,CASSIGATQETQYF
TRBV2,TRBJ2-5,CASLSDRAKTQYF
TRBV28,TRBJ1-2,CASSPSGAGIFGYTF
TRBV11-2,TRBJ1-1,CASSLWGGGEAFF
TRBV2,TRBJ2-2,CASSAREGYTGELFF
TRBV4-1,TRBJ2-7,CASSQGLAGISSYEQYF
TRBV5-1,TRBJ1-2,CASSNWDFASVDYGHTF
TRBV5-4,TRBJ1-1,CASSLRDRNNLNTEAFF
TRBV12-5,TRBJ2-7,CASGSYGGSTGLAGVYEQYF
TRBV7-8,TRBJ2-3,CASSSSGSSADTQYF
TRBV9,TRBJ2-3,CASSDPGLASTDTQYF
TRBV19,TRBJ2-3,CASSIVIAGRGADTQYF
TRBV5-4,TRBJ2-5,CASSLPSGTQETQYF
TRBV11-1,TRBJ2-5,CASSDRGTETQYF
TRBV5-1,TRBJ2-1,CASSHSGPERDEQFF
TRBV20-1,TRBJ2-1,CSARGGLAGGSFRDEQFF
TRBV6-5,TRBJ1-2,CASSYSRFSSYTF
TRBV29-1,TRBJ1-1,CSVGRNRLNTEAFF
TRBV30,TRBJ2-7,CAWSSPAQGAGEQYF
TRBV10-3,TRBJ1-1,CAIRGLHNDNTEAFF
TRBV11-2,TRBJ2-2,CASSRVSGVGTGELFF
TRBV14,TRBJ2-4,CASSGSGYIQYF
TRBV28,TRBJ2-3,CASSWTSGWGADTQYF
TRBV12-3/TRBV12-4,TRBJ1-6,CASRSGTGFNSPLHF
TRBV13,TRBJ2-3,CASSQSGTERTDTQYF
TRBV11-3,TRBJ2-1,CASSSGGSGDSYNEQFF
TRBV3-1,TRBJ1-1,CASTLRDRASEAFF
TRBV19,TRBJ1-1,CASSEQGAGTEAFF